This T cell receptor (beta chain) was sequenced in a study of blood T cell repertoires in COVID-19. Sequencing used immunoSEQ multiplex PCR; TCRdb keeps in-frame clones, though not all of them. The table has approximately 250,000 clones, around 93% seen once. This clone was observed once. Individuals aged about 18 to 100 years were recruited from around 22 US areas. V was clipped by 2 bases and J by 2 bases; unmatched bases: 25. Germline V CDR1 and CDR2: SGHRS, YFSETQ. The CDR3 is 23 residues long. Input material: PBMCs or T cells enriched from blood (not recorded which). The sequence came from a man aged 40-55 years who had been exposed to COVID-19. The chain couples TRBV5-1 to TRBJ2-7; 13 bases agree with TRBD2. The CDR3 is CASSFSLGLAGLAGETDPYEQYF. DNA for the CDR3: TGCGCCAGCAGCTTTAGTCTCGGTTTGGCAGGACTAGCGGGGGAAACAGATCCCTACGAGCAGTACTTC.